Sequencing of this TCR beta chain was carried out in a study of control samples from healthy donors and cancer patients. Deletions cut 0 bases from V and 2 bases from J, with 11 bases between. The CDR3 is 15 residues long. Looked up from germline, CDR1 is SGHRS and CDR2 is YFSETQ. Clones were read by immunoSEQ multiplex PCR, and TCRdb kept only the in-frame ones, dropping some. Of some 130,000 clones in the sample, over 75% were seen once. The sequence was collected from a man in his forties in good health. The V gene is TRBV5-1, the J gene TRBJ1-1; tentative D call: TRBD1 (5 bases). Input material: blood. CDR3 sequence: CASSLGPGINTEAFF. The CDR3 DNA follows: TGCGCCAGCAGCTTGGGGCCAGGGATTAACACTGAAGCTTTCTTT.